Sequencing of this TCR beta chain was carried out in a study of cytotoxic CD8 clonotypes in ibrutinib-treated CLL. On the study more broadly: The group held roughly twelve relapsed/refractory and around 14 treatment-naive patients, with 17 to 18 IGHV unmutated.

This clone was recorded a few times. V was clipped by 3 bases and J by 12 bases, with 12 bases between them. The CDR3 covers 12 residues. Germline assignment: CDR1 SGHTA and CDR2 FQGNSA. Sequencing used immunoSEQ multiplex PCR; TCRdb keeps in-frame clones, though not all of them. The top ten hold around 15% of the sample, which has 150,000 to 200,000 clones, 55% to 85% seen once. Investigators sourced around 1.9 micrograms of genomic DNA from cryopreserved PBMCs for TCR beta libraries. The chain combines TRBV7-2 with TRBJ2-1; D gene ambiguous. This TCR derives from a human donor with chronic lymphocytic leukemia. The sample was PBMCs, taken after 24 months of ibrutinib treatment. The CDR3 DNA reads as TGTGCCAGCAGCTTTGGGTTTTTTTCGCAGTTCTTC. Translation gives CASSFGFFSQFF.